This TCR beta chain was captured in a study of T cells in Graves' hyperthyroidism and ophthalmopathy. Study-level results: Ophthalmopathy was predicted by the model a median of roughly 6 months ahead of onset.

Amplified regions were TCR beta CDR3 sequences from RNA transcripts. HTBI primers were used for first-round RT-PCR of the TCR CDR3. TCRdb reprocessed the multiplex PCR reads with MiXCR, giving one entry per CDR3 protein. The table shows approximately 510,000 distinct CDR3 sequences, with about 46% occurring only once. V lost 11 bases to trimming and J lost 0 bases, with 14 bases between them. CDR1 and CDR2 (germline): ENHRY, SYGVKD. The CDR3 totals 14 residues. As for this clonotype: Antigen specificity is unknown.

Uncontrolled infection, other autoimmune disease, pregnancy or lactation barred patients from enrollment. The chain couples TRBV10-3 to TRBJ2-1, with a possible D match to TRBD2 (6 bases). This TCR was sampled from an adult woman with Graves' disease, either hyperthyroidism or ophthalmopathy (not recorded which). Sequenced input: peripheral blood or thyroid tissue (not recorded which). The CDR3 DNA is TGTGCCGTCACGACGGGGGACTCCTACAATGAGCAGTTCTTC. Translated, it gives CAVTTGDSYNEQFF.